These T cell receptor beta chains were read from a single sample in a study of T-cell reconstitution after alpha-beta-depleted transplantation in children. TCRdb ran MiXCR on the PCR reads and lists one entry per CDR3 protein. This sample has roughly 400,000 distinct CDR3 sequences, with approximately 42% found just once. The sequencing used PBMCs, collected before TCRalphabeta/CD19-depleted stem cell transplant. The receptors were gathered from a girl aged 2 to 10 with aplastic anemia, due to receive a stem cell transplant. CDR3s include the opening cysteine and the closing phenylalanine or tryptophan. The D gene is left open where the match is weak. Size values are once, few and many counts, or a class for expanded clones, and some rows have none.

d_gene,abundance,v_gene,j_gene,CDR3nt,CDR3aa
TRBD2,few,TRBV28,TRBJ2-1,TGTGCCAGCAGTCTACCTACCGGGACTAGCGGCCGAAATGAGCAGTTCTTC,CASSLPTGTSGRNEQFF
-,once,TRBV5-1,TRBJ2-2,TGCGCCAGCAGCCCAAGAAAAGGGACACAAAACACCGGGGAGCTGTTTTTT,CASSPRKGTQNTGELFF
TRBD2,-,TRBV6-5,TRBJ2-7,TGTGCCAGCAGTTACAATGGACTAGCGGGATTCTACGAGCAGTACTTC,CASSYNGLAGFYEQYF
-,-,TRBV5-5,TRBJ2-1,TGTGCCAGTGATGTCTACAATGAGCAGTTCTTC,CASDVYNEQFF
-,many,TRBV5-1,TRBJ1-4,TGCGCCAGCAGCTTGGGAGGTCAGAGGGCGAATGAAAAACTGTTTTTT,CASSLGGQRANEKLFF
TRBD2,-,TRBV7-2,TRBJ2-7,TGTGCCAGCAGCTCGCCCCTTAGCGGGAGGCCAGGCGGCGAGCAGTACTTC,CASSSPLSGRPGGEQYF
-,-,TRBV20-1,TRBJ2-5,TGCAGTGCTAGACCCGTCGAGACCCACTACTTC,CSARPVETHYF
-,once,TRBV12-3/TRBV12-4,TRBJ2-3,TGTGCCAGCAGTTTCTCAGCGGGGTCCAGGGGGGATACGCAGTATTTT,CASSFSAGSRGDTQYF
TRBD1,many,TRBV27,TRBJ2-7,TGTGCCAGCAGTCCGGGGACAGGGGGGCACGAGCAGTACTTC,CASSPGTGGHEQYF
-,-,TRBV9,TRBJ2-7,TGTGCCAGCAGCGTAGCCCCTAGTGGGAACGAGCAGTACTTC,CASSVAPSGNEQYF
-,-,TRBV7-6,TRBJ2-1,TGTGCCAGCAGCTACAATTACAATGAGCAGTTCTTC,CASSYNYNEQFF
-,once,TRBV28,TRBJ1-2,TGTGCCAGCAGCCATCCTAATTCCGGAGGCTACACCTTC,CASSHPNSGGYTF
-,few,TRBV20-1,TRBJ1-2,TGCAGTGCTAGTCGAGACCCGGGGGGCGACTATGGCTACACCTTC,CSASRDPGGDYGYTF
-,-,TRBV20-1,TRBJ2-7,TGCAGTGCTAGTAGCAGGGAAAGGTACGAGCAGTACTTC,CSASSRERYEQYF
TRBD2,-,TRBV20-1,TRBJ2-5,TGCAGTGCGACCGGGACTAGCGGTCAAGAGACCCAGTACTTC,CSATGTSGQETQYF
-,few,TRBV5-1,TRBJ2-7,TGCGCCAGCAGACATAACTACGAGCAGTACTTC,CASRHNYEQYF
TRBD2,-,TRBV5-1,TRBJ2-1,TGCGCCAGCACTCCAGGGGGACTAGCGGGAGTGGGTGAGCAGTTCTTC,CASTPGGLAGVGEQFF
-,-,TRBV18,TRBJ1-6,TGTGCCAGCTCACCTGGTGACAGCAGCTCCTATAATTCACCCCTCCACTTT,CASSPGDSSSYNSPLHF
-,few,TRBV3-1,TRBJ2-5,TGTGCCAGCAGCCGGGGGCGACAGGACTTTAGAGAGACCCAGTACTTC,CASSRGRQDFRETQYF
-,few,TRBV20-1,TRBJ1-2,TGCAGTGCTAGAGGGGACGGAGGGACCTATGGCTACACCTTC,CSARGDGGTYGYTF
-,few,TRBV7-6,TRBJ2-3,TGTGCCAGCAGTCAACTCCCAGGGACCCCTAGCACAGATACGCAGTATTTT,CASSQLPGTPSTDTQYF
TRBD1,few,TRBV6-4,TRBJ1-5,TGTGCCAGCAGTTTAAAAGGAGGGACAGGGACTTATGGCAATCAGCCCCAGCATTTT,CASSLKGGTGTYGNQPQHF
-,-,TRBV30,TRBJ2-7,TGTGCCTGGAGTGTATCCGTGGGGAACGAGCAGTACTTC,CAWSVSVGNEQYF
TRBD1,-,TRBV10-1,TRBJ2-1,TGCGCCAGCAGTAAAGACAGGGGGCCCAGCTCCTACAATGAGCAGTTCTTC,CASSKDRGPSSYNEQFF
-,many,TRBV7-2,TRBJ2-1,TGTGCCAGCAGCGCTAGATTCAGGAATTACAATGAGCAGTTCTTC,CASSARFRNYNEQFF
-,few,TRBV10-3,TRBJ1-1,TGTGCCATCAGTGAACCGGGGGCGCGAGGGAGCACTGAAGCTTTCTTT,CAISEPGARGSTEAFF
TRBD2,few,TRBV5-4,TRBJ2-1,TGTGCCAGCAGCTTGGTCTGGCTAGCGGGGTACAATGAGCAGTTCTTC,CASSLVWLAGYNEQFF
TRBD1,few,TRBV7-2,TRBJ2-5,TGTGCCAGCAGCCTCGGACAGGGGGCATTCGAGACCCAGTACTTC,CASSLGQGAFETQYF
-,many,TRBV15,TRBJ2-7,TGTGCCACCAGGGAAGGGACGGCAGGGACCTACGAGCAGTACTTC,CATREGTAGTYEQYF
-,-,TRBV7-2,TRBJ1-1,TGTGCCAGCAGCCCTCCCCCAGGCTTTAACACTGAAGCTTTCTTT,CASSPPPGFNTEAFF
TRBD2,-,TRBV29-1,TRBJ2-3,TGCAGCGTTGGATCTCGTAGCGGGAGAAACACAGATACGCAGTATTTT,CSVGSRSGRNTDTQYF
TRBD2,-,TRBV20-1,TRBJ2-5,TGCAGTGCTAGTCGGCGGGAGGAGGAGACCCAGTACTTC,CSASRREEETQYF
-,many,TRBV29-1,TRBJ1-1,TGCAGCGTTGAAGAGAACACTGAAGCTTTCTTT,CSVEENTEAFF
TRBD1,-,TRBV6-5,TRBJ1-4,TGTGCCAGCAGTTACTTCGGGACAGGGAATGAAAAACTGTTTTTT,CASSYFGTGNEKLFF
-,few,TRBV10-3,TRBJ2-3,TGTGCCATCAGTTCCTCGACTAGGACCACAGATACGCAGTATTTT,CAISSSTRTTDTQYF
-,few,TRBV12-3/TRBV12-4,TRBJ1-4,TGTGCCAGCAGTTCGGACGCCGCTAATGAAAAACTGTTTTTT,CASSSDAANEKLFF
-,-,TRBV5-6,TRBJ2-2,TGTGCCAGCACCCCAACCTACCAAGCCGGGGAGCTGTTTTTT,CASTPTYQAGELFF
-,-,TRBV20-1,TRBJ1-6,TGCAGTGCTAGAACCGACAGGTCTAGGACGTCACCCCTCCACTTT,CSARTDRSRTSPLHF
TRBD2,-,TRBV7-2,TRBJ2-2,TGTGCCAGCAGCCCGAAGACTAGCGGGGCCGGGGAGCTGTTTTTT,CASSPKTSGAGELFF
-,medium-sized,TRBV13,TRBJ2-7,TGTGCCAGCAGCTCCGGTACGAGCGAGCAGTACTTC,CASSSGTSEQYF
TRBD2,few,TRBV4-1,TRBJ2-5,TGCGCCAGCAGCTCTACCGGGACTAGCGCGGATCCAGGGGTTGAGACCCAGTACTTC,CASSSTGTSADPGVETQYF
-,-,TRBV12-3/TRBV12-4,TRBJ1-2,TGTGCCAGCAGTTTAGGGGGTCCCACCGCTAACTATGGCTACACCTTC,CASSLGGPTANYGYTF
TRBD2,-,TRBV29-1,TRBJ2-1,TGCAGCGTTCTGTCGGGAGGTTCTGAGCAGTTCTTC,CSVLSGGSEQFF
-,few,TRBV28,TRBJ2-1,TGTGCCAGCAGTTTCCGTCCCGAATACAATGAGCAGTTCTTC,CASSFRPEYNEQFF
-,-,TRBV4-1,TRBJ1-1,TGCGCCAGCAGGGGAACAGGACCATATGAAGCTTTCTTT,CASRGTGPYEAFF
TRBD1,-,TRBV9,TRBJ2-3,TGTGCCAGCAGCCCCCGGACAGGGGCAGATACGCAGTATTTT,CASSPRTGADTQYF
-,many,TRBV30,TRBJ2-1,TGTGCCTGGTACCCGCAGGGGACCTCCTACAATGAGCAGTTCTTC,CAWYPQGTSYNEQFF
TRBD2,-,TRBV2,TRBJ2-1,TGTGCCAGCATAAGCGGGAAGTCCTACAATGAGCAGTTCTTC,CASISGKSYNEQFF
TRBD2,many,TRBV2,TRBJ2-5,TGTGCCAGCAGTCCCCCGGGACTAGCTTTAGAGACCCAGTACTTC,CASSPPGLALETQYF
-,-,TRBV20-1,TRBJ1-2,TGCAGTGCTAGCGCCGGGAGCCAAGTTAGAGATGGCTACACCTTC,CSASAGSQVRDGYTF
TRBD1,-,TRBV5-1,TRBJ1-1,TGCGCCAGCAGAACGGACAGGGACACTGAAGCTTTCTTT,CASRTDRDTEAFF